The clone carrying this TCR beta chain occurred many times. Its antigen remains unknown. CDR3 regions of TCR beta were amplified from RNA transcripts. Scientists carried out first-round RT-PCR using HTBI primers and then a second-round multiplex PCR. TCRdb ran MiXCR on the multiplex PCR reads and lists one entry per CDR3 protein. The data show hundreds of thousands of distinct CDR3 sequences, 15% to 17% seen once. V lost 0 bases and J 2 bases, leaving 10 bases between the germline ends. Germline values: CDR1 MNHEY, CDR2 SVGAGI. The CDR3 extends over 15 amino acids. This sample stems from a study of Graves' ophthalmopathy and Graves' hyperthyroidism. Overall study: The collection of peripheral blood took place at initial diagnosis, before any treatment. Study conclusions and caveats: Blood also held most thyroid clonotypes expanded above 0.001 frequency.

Stable hyperthyroidism meant no ophthalmopathy within 18 months of follow-up. Enrollment excluded any patients with other autoimmune diseases, uncontrolled infections, pregnancy or lactation. The specimen was peripheral blood. The V and J genes are TRBV6-5 and TRBJ1-2; possibly TRBD1 for D (5 bases). This receptor was taken from a woman in her late teens or twenties with stable Graves' hyperthyroidism. The CDR3 region has the DNA TGTGCCAGCAGTTACTCGGCAGGGAGGAACTATGGCTACACCTTC. Protein product: CASSYSAGRNYGYTF.